This note documents a single T cell receptor (beta chain) sequence. This clonotype turned up a few times. This clone's antigen is unknown. The input lacks base qualities; no much larger clone sits a single base away. In the ophthalmopathy patients, disease was moderately to severely active, with a Clinical Activity Score of 3 or more, a NOSPECS grade of 4 or more, and a duration of less than 3 months. Any patient with an uncontrolled infection, another autoimmune disease, pregnancy or lactation was excluded. Clinical symptoms, serum thyroxine and TRAb, thyroid ultrasound, and orbital computed tomography formed the basis for the diagnoses. PBMCs were separated from 7.5 to 10 ml of fresh peripheral blood using Ficoll-Paque density gradient centrifugation. Total RNA was extracted with Trizol reagent, and quality was checked on an Agilent 2100 Bioanalyzer. This sample stems from a study of T cells in Graves' hyperthyroidism and ophthalmopathy (dated by TCRdb to the late 2010s). As for the study more broadly: Peripheral blood was collected at initial diagnosis, before any treatment. In about 6 Graves' hyperthyroidism patients, the study also compared T-cell repertoires from thyroid tissue with T-cell repertoires from blood. Following sampling, methimazole starting at 30 mg daily was given to hyperthyroidism patients, and high-dose intravenous methylprednisolone was given to ophthalmopathy patients. The paper reports TCR Vbeta CDR3 sequencing of some 140 peripheral blood samples: 43 ophthalmopathy, under 80 hyperthyroidism and 17 progressor patients. The roughly 94 discovery patients were randomly divided into training and test sets at a 7:3 ratio. Prospective prediction of ophthalmopathy was tested in an independent validation cohort of fewer than 20 hyperthyroidism patients and 17 patients who later progressed to ophthalmopathy. To identify TCR V-J signatures that set the groups apart, the researchers used a discovery cohort of 100 patients, made up of approximately 43 with Graves' ophthalmopathy and around 58 with stable Graves' hyperthyroidism. The paper as a whole reports these results and caveats: Most expanded thyroid clonotypes (frequency above 0.001) were also detected in blood, a finding suggesting that blood repertoires may reflect thyroid immune responses. A model built on a 13 V-J signature distinguished ophthalmopathy from stable hyperthyroidism, reaching over 85% sensitivity and approximately 81% specificity in cross-validation and 80%/75% in testing. In validation, progression to ophthalmopathy was predicted by the model with about 70% sensitivity and roughly 76% specificity, a median of around 5.9 months before onset. Sample size was not statistically predetermined, and investigators were not blinded to group allocation.

The TCR beta CDR3 regions were amplified from the RNA transcripts. For the first round of RT-PCR on the TCR CDR3, the HTBI primer set was used together with the Qiagen OneStep RT-PCR kit. A second multiplex PCR round built the libraries, followed by size selection and purification. Libraries were sequenced paired-end with 100 bp reads on an Illumina HiSeq2000. Turning to the authors' computational methods: SOAPnuke was used to process the raw data, removing reads that contained adapters or uncalled bases, had a mean Phred below 15, or lacked an exact match to the constant primer or identifier. COPE v1.2.5 was used to merge high-quality paired reads, and clonotypes were defined as unique nucleotide sequences. Clonotypes were aligned to IMGT TRBV, TRBD and TRBJ reference segments using MiTCR v1.1. The analysis included only V-J combinations with a frequency above 0.0001, which together covered around 99% of the repertoires. The TCS score was defined as the ratio of F50 (clonal expansion) to E x V (chaos), calculated using BLOSUM62-based TCRdist between CDR3 peptides within each V-J. Welch's t-statistics and random forest reduced around 510 V-J features to roughly 13, which were used in a naive Bayes classifier (R e1071). The public reads were run again by TCRdb, first through fastp at Q25 and then through MiXCR, and only productive beta chains were kept. Each record represents a unique CDR3 protein, reported with the most common genes and DNA among its rows. Clone size and V and J calls follow TCRdb, not the original study. The sample table lists hundreds of thousands of distinct CDR3 sequences, just under 20% of them with a count of one. The top ten clonotypes cover over 45% of the sample.

V is trimmed back by 5 bases and J by 2 bases, and the junction contains 8 bases that no gene match accounts for. The germline V gene (reference sequence) yields LNHDA for CDR1 and SQIVND for CDR2. Reading from cysteine to phenylalanine, the CDR3 counts 16 amino acids. Only the CDR3 region is kept as DNA, spanning 48 bases read in frame from base 1. This TCR derives from a man in his forties or fifties with Graves' ophthalmopathy. Sequencing was performed on blood. This chain joins TRBV19 to TRBJ1-5; TRBD1 fits 8 bases in the junction. The sequenced DNA: TGTGCCAGTAGTCATCAGGGGGCGAGGGGCAATCAGCCCCAGCATTTT. Translated, it reads CASSHQGARGNQPQHF.